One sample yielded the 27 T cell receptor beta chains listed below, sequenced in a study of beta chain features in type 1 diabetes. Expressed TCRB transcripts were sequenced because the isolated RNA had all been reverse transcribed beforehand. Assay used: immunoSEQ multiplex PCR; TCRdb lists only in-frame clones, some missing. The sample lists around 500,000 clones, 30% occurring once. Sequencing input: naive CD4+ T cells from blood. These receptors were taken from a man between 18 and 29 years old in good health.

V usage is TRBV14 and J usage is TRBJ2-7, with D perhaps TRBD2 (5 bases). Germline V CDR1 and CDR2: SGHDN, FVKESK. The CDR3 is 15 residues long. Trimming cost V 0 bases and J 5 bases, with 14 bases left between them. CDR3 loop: CASSQDRGVGHEQYF. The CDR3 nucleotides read TGTGCCAGCAGCCAAGATCGGGGAGTTGGCCACGAGCAGTACTTC.

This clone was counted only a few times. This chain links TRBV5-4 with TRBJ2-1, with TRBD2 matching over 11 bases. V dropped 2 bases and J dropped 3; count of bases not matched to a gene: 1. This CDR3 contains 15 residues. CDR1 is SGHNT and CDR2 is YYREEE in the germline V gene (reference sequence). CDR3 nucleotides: TGTGCCAGCAGCTTTAGCGGGGGGGTCTACAATGAGCAGTTCTTC. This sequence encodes CASSFSGGVYNEQFF.

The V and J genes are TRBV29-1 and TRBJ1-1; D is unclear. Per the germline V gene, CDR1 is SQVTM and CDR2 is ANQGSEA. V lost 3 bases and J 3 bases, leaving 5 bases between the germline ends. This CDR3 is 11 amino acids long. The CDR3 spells CSVEPDTEAFF. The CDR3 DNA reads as TGCAGCGTTGAGCCCGACACTGAAGCTTTCTTT.

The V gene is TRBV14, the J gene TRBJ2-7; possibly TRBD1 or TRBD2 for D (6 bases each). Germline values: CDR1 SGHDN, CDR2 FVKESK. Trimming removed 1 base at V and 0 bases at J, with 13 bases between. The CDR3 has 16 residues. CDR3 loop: CASSQGLGGSSYEQYF. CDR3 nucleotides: TGTGCCAGCAGCCAAGGGTTAGGGGGGAGCTCCTACGAGCAGTACTTC.

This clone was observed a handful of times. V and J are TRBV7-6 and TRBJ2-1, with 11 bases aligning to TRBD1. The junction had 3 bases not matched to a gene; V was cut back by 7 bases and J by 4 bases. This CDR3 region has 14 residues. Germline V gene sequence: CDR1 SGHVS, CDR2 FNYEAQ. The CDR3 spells CASKDRGLYNEQFF. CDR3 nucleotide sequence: TGTGCCAGCAAGGACAGGGGGCTTTACAATGAGCAGTTCTTC.

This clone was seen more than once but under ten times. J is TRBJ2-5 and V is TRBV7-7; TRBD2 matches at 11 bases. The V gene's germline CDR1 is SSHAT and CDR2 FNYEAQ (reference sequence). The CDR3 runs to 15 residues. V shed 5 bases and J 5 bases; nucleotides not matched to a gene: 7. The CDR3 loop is CASSLSGRVGETQYF. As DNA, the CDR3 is TGTGCCAGCAGCCTTAGCGGGAGGGTCGGGGAGACCCAGTACTTC.

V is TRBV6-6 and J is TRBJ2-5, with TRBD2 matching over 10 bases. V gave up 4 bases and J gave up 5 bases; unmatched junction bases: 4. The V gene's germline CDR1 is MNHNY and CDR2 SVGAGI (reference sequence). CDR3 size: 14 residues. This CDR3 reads CASSSGLAVETQYF. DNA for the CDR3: TGTGCCAGCAGTTCAGGACTAGCGGTTGAGACCCAGTACTTC.

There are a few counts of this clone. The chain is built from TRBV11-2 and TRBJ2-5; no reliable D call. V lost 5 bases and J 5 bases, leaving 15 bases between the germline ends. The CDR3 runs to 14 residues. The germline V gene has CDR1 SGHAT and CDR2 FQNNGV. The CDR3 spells CASSPIDRRETQYF. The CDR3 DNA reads TGTGCCAGCAGCCCAATCGACCGGCGGGAGACCCAGTACTTC.

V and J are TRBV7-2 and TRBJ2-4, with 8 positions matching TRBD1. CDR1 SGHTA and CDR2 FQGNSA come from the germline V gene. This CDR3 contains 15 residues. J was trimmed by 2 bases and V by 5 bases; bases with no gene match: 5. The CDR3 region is CASSPGQGPKNIQYF. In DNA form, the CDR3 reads TGTGCCAGCAGCCCCGGACAGGGCCCCAAAAACATTCAGTACTTC.

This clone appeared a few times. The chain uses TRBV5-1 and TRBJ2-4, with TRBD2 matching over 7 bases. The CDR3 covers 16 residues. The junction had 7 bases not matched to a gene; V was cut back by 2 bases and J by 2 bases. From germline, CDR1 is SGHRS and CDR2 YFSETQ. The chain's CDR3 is CASSLGAGNTKNIQYF. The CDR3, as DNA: TGCGCCAGCAGCTTAGGAGCGGGAAACACCAAAAACATTCAGTACTTC.

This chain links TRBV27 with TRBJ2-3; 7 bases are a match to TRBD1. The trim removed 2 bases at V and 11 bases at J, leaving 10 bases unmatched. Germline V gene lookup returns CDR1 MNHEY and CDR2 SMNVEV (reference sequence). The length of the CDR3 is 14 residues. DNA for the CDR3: TGTGCCAGCAGTTTACTTCCGACAGGGTTAGGGCAGTATTTT. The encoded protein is CASSLLPTGLGQYF.

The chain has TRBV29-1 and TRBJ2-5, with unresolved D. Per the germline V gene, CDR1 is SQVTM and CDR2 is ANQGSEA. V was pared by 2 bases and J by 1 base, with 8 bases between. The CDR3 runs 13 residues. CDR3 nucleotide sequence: TGCAGCGTTGAATCCGCAGCCCAAGAGACCCAGTACTTC. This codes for CSVESAAQETQYF.

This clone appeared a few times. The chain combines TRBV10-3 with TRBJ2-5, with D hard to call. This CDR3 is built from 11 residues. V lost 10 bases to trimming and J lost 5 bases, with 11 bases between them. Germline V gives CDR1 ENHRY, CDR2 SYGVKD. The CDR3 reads CATAKLETQYF. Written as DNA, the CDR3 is TGTGCCACCGCGAAGTTGGAGACCCAGTACTTC.

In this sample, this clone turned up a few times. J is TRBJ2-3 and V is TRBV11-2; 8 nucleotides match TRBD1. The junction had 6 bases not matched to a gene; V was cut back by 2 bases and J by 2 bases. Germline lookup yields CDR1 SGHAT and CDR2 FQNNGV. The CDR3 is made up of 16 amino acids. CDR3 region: CASSLRQGFLTDTQYF. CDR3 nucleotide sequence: TGTGCCAGCAGCTTACGACAGGGGTTTCTCACAGATACGCAGTATTTT.

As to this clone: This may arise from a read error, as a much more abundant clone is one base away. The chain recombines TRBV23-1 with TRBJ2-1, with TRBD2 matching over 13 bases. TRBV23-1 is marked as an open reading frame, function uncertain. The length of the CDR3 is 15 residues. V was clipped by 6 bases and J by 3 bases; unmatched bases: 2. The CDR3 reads CASRWTSGSYNEQFF. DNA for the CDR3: TGCGCCAGCAGGTGGACTAGCGGGAGCTACAATGAGCAGTTCTTC.

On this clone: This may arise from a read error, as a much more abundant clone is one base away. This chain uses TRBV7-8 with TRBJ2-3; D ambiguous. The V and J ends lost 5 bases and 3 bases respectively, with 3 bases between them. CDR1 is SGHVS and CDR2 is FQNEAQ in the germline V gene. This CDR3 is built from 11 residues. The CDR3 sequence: CASSQTDTQYF. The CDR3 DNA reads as TGTGCCAGCAGCCAGACAGATACGCAGTATTTT. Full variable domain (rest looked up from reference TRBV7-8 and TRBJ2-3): GAGVSQSPRYKVAKRGQDVALRCDPISGHVSLFWYQQALGQGPEFLTYFQNEAQLDKSGLPSDRFFAERPEGSVSTLKIQRTQQEDSAVYLCASSQTDTQYFGPGTRLTVL.

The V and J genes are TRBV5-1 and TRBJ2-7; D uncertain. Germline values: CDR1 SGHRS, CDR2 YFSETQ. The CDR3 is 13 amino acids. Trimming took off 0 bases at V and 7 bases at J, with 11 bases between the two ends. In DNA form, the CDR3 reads TGCGCCAGCAGCTTGGCTGACGATAGTGAGCAGTACTTC. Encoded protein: CASSLADDSEQYF.

Here the CDR3 reads CAWSVRAGSRGAFF. The CDR3 DNA follows: TGTGCCTGGAGTGTCCGGGCGGGGAGTAGAGGAGCTTTCTTT. The chain recombines TRBV30 with TRBJ1-1; D uncertain. The CDR3 is 14 residues long. Germline CDR1 and CDR2: GTSNPN and SVGIG (reference sequence). Trimming took off 0 bases at V and 10 bases at J, with 18 bases between the two ends. Drawing the rest from reference TRBV30 and TRBJ1-1, the complete variable domain is SQTIHQWPATLVQPVGSPLSLECTVEGTSNPNLYWYRQAAGRGLQLLFYSVGIGQISSEVPQNLSASRPQDRQFILSSKKLLLSDSGFYLCAWSVRAGSRGAFFGQGTRLTVV.

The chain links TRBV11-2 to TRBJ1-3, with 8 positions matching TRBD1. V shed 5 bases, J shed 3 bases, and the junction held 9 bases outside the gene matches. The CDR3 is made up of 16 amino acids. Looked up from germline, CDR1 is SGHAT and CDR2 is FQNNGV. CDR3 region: CASSPSQGAGGNTIYF. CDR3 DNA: TGTGCCAGCAGCCCAAGTCAGGGGGCTGGTGGAAACACCATATATTTT.

CDR3 sequence reads: CASSLGPGARTQYF. CDR3 DNA: TGTGCCAGCAGCTTGGGCCCAGGGGCGAGGACGCAGTATTTT. The chain is built from TRBV5-6 and TRBJ2-3; D is possibly TRBD1 (6 bases). Trimming left V 0 bases short and J 9 bases short, with 14 bases between. Germline lookup yields CDR1 SGHDT and CDR2 YYEEEE. The CDR3 has 14 amino acids.

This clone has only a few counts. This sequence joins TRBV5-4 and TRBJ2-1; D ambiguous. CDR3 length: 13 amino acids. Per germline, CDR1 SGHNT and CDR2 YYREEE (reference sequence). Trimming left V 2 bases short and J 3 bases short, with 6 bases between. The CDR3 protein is CASSFNNYNEQFF. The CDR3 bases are TGTGCCAGCAGCTTTAACAACTACAATGAGCAGTTCTTC. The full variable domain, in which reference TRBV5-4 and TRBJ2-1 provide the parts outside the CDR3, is ETGVTQSPTHLIKTRGQQVTLRCSSQSGHNTVSWYQQALGQGPQFIFQYYREEENGRGNFPPRFSGLQFPNYSSELNVNALELDDSALYLCASSFNNYNEQFFGPGTRLTVL.

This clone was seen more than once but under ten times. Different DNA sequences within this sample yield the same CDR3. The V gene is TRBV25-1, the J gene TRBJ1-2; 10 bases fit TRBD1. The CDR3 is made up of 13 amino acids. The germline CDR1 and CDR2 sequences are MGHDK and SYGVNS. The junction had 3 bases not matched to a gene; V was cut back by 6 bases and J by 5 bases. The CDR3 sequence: CASRRTGGYGYTF. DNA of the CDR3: TGTGCCAGCAGACGGACAGGGGGATATGGCTACACCTTC.

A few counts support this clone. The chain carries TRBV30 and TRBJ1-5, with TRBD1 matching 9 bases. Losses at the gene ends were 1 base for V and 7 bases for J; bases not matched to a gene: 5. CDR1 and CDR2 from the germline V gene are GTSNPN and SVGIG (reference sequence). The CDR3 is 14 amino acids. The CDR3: CAWSADRGTQPQHF. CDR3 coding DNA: TGTGCCTGGAGTGCGGACAGGGGCACCCAGCCCCAGCATTTT.

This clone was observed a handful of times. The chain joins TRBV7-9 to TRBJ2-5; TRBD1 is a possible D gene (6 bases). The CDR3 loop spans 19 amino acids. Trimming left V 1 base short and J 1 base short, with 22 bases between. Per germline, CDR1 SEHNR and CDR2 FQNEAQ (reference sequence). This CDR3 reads CASSLGYGMTGQAQETQYF. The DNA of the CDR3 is TGTGCCAGCAGCTTAGGATATGGGATGACAGGTCAGGCCCAAGAGACCCAGTACTTC.

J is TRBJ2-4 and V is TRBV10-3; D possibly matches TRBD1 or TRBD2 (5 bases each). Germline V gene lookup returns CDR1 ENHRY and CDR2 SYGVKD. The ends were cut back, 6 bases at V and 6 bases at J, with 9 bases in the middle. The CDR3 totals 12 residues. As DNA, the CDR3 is TGTGCCATCAGCGAAGGGACAAACATTCAGTACTTC. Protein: CAISEGTNIQYF.

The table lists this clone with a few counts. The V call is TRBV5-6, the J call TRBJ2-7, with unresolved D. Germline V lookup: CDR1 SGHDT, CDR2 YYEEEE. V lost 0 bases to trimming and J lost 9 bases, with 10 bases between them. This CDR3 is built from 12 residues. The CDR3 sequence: CASSLGQAGQYF. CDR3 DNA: TGTGCCAGCAGCTTGGGGCAGGCCGGGCAGTACTTC.

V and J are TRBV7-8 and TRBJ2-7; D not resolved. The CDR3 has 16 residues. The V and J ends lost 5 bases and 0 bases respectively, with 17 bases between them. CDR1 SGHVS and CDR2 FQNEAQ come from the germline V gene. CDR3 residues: CASSPSLDKLSYEQYF. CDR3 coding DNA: TGTGCCAGCAGCCCCTCCCTCGACAAACTCTCCTACGAGCAGTACTTC.